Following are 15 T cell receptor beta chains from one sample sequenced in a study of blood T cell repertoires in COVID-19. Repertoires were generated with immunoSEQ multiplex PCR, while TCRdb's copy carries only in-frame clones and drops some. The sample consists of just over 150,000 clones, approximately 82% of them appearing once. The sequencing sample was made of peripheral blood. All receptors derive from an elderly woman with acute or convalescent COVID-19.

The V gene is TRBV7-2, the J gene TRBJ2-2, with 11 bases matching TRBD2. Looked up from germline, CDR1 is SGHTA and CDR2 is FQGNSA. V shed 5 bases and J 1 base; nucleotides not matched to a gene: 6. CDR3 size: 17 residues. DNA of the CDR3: TGTGCCAGCAGCGCGAGACTAGCGGGACTGAACACCGGGGAGCTGTTTTTT. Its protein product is CASSARLAGLNTGELFF.

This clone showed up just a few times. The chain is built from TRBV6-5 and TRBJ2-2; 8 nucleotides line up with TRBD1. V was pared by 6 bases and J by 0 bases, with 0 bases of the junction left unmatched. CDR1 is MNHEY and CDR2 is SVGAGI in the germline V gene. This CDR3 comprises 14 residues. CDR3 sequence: CASRDRANTGELFF. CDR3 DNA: TGTGCCAGCAGGGACAGGGCGAACACCGGGGAGCTGTTTTTT.

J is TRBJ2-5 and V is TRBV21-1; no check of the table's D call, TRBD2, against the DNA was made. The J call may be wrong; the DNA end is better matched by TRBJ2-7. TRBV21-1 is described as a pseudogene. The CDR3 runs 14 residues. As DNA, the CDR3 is TGTGCCAGCAGCAAAACCACGTATTCCCACGAGCAGTACTTC. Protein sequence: CASSKTTYSHEQYF.

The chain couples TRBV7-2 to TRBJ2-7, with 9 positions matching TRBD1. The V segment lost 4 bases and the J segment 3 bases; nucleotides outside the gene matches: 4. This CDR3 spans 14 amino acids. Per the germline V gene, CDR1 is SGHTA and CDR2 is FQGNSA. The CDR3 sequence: CASSSRTGDYEQYF. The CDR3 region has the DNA TGTGCCAGCAGCTCCCGGACAGGGGACTACGAGCAGTACTTC.

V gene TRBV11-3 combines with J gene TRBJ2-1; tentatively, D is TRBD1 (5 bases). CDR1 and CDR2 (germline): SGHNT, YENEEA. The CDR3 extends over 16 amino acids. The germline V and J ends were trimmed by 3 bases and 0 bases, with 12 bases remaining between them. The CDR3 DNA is TGTGCCAGCAGCTTGGCAGGGCCTAGCTCCTACAATGAGCAGTTCTTC. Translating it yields CASSLAGPSSYNEQFF.

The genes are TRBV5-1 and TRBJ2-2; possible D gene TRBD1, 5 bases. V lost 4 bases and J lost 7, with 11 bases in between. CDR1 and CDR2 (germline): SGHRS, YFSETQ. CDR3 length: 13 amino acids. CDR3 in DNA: TGCGCCAGCAGCAAGACAGTGGACGGGGAGCTGTTTTTT. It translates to CASSKTVDGELFF.

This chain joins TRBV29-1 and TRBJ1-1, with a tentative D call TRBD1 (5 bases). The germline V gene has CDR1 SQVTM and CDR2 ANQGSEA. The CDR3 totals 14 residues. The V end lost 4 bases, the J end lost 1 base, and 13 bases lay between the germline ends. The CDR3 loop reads CSVGFIQANTEAFF. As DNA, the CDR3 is TGCAGCGTTGGATTCATACAGGCGAACACTGAAGCTTTCTTT. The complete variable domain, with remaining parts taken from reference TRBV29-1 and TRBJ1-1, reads SAVISQKPSRDICQRGTSLTIQCQVDSQVTMMFWYRQQPGQSLTLIATANQGSEATYESGFVIDKFPISRPNLTFSTLTVSNMSPEDSSIYLCSVGFIQANTEAFFGQGTRLTVV.

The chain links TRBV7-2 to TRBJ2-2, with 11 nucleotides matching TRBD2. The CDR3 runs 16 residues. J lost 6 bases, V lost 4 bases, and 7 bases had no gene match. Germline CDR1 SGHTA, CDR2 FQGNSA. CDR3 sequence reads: CASSSTSGRGAGELFF. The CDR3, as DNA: TGTGCCAGCAGCTCTACTAGCGGGAGAGGAGCCGGGGAGCTGTTTTTT. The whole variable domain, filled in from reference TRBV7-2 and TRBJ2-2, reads GAGVSQSPSNKVTEKGKDVELRCDPISGHTALYWYRQSLGQGLEFLIYFQGNSAPDKSGLPSDRFSAERTGGSVSTLTIQRTQQEDSAVYLCASSSTSGRGAGELFFGEGSRLTVL.

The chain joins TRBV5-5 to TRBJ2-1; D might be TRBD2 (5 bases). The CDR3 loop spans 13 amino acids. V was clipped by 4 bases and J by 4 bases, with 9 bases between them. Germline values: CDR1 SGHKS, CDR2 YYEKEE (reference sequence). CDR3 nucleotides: TGTGCCAGCAGCCCCGTAGCGTACAATGAGCAGTTCTTC. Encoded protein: CASSPVAYNEQFF.

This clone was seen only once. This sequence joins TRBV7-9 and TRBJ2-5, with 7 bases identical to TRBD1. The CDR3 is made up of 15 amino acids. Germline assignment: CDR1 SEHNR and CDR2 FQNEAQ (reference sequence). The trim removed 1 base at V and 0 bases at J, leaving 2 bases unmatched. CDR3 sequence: CASSLGGTDQETQYF. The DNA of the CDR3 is TGTGCCAGCAGCTTAGGTGGGACAGACCAAGAGACCCAGTACTTC.

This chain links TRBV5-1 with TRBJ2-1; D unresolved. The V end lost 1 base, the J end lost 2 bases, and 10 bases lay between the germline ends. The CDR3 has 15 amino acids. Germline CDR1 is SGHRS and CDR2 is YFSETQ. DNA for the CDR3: TGCGCCAGCAGCTTGTTTTCCCCAGCCTACAATGAGCAGTTCTTC. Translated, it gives CASSLFSPAYNEQFF.

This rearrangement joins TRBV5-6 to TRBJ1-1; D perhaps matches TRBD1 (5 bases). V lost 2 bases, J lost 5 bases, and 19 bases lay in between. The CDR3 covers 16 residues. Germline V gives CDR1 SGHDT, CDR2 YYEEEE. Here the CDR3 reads CASSLRTRDAKTEAFF. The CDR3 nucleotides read TGTGCCAGCAGCTTAAGGACCAGGGATGCGAAGACTGAAGCTTTCTTT.

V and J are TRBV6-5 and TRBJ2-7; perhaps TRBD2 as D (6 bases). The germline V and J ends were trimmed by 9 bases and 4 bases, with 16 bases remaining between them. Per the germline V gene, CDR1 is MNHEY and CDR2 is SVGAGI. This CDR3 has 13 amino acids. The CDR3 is CASDEGGSYEQYF. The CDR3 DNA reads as TGTGCCAGTGACGAGGGAGGTTCGTACGAGCAGTACTTC.

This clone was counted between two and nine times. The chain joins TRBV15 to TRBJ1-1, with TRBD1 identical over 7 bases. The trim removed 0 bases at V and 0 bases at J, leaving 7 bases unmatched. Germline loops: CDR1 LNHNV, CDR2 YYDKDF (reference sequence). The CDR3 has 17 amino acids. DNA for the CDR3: TGTGCCACCAGCAGAGATTCAGGGGGGCGGGTGAACACTGAAGCTTTCTTT. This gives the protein CATSRDSGGRVNTEAFF.

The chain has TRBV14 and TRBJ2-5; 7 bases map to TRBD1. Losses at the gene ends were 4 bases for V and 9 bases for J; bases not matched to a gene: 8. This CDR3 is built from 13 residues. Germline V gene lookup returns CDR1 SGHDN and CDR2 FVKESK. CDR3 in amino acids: CASSRGQALAQYF. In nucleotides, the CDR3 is TGTGCCAGCAGCCGTGGACAGGCACTAGCCCAGTACTTC.